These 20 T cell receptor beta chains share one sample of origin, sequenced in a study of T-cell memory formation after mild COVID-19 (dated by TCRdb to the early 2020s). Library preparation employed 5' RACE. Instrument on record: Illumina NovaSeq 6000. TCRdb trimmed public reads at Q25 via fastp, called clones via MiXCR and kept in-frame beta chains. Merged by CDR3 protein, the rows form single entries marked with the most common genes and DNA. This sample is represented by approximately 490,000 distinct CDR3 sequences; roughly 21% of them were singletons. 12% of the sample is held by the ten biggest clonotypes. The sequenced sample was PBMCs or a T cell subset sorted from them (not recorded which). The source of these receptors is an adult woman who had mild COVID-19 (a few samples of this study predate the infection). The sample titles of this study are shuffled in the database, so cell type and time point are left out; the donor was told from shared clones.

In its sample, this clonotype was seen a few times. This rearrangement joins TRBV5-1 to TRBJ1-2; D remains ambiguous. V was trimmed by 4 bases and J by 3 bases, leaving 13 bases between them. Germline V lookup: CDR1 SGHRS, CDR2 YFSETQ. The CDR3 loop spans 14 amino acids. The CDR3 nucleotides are TGCGCCAGCAGCGAAGGCAGCGACTACTATGGCTACACCTTC. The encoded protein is CASSEGSDYYGYTF.

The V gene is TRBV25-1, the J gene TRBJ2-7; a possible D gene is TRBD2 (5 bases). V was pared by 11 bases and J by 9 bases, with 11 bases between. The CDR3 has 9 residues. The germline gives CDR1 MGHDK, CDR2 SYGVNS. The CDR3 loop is CAPSGRQYF. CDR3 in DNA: TGTGCCCCCTCGGGGAGGCAGTACTTC.

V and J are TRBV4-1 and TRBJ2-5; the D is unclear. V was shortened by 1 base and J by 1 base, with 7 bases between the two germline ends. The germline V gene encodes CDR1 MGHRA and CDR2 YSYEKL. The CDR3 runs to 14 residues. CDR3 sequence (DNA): TGCGCCAGCAGCCAAGTAGAGCCCCAAGAGACCCAGTACTTC. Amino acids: CASSQVEPQETQYF.

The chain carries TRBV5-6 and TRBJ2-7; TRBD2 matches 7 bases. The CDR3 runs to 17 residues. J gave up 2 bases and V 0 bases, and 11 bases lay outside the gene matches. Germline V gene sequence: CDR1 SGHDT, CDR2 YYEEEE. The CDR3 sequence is CASSLAGGGGSPYEQYF. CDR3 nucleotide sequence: TGTGCCAGCAGCTTGGCCGGGGGTGGCGGGAGCCCCTACGAGCAGTACTTC.

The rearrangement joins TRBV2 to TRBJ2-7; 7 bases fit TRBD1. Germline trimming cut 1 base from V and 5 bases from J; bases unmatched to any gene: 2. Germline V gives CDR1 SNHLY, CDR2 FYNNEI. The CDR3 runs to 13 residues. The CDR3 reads CASSEGQGNEQYF. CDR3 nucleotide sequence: TGTGCCAGCAGTGAAGGACAGGGTAACGAGCAGTACTTC. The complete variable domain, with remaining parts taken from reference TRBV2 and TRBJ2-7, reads EPEVTQTPSHQVTQMGQEVILRCVPISNHLYFYWYRQILGQKVEFLVSFYNNEISEKSEIFDDQFSVERPDGSNFTLKIRSTKLEDSAMYFCASSEGQGNEQYFGPGTRLTVT.

CDR3 nucleotides: TGTGCCAGCATATCAGGGGCCCCCTACGAGCAGTACTTC. Translation: CASISGAPYEQYF. The chain employs TRBV2 and TRBJ2-7, with D perhaps matching TRBD1 (6 bases). This CDR3 comprises 13 residues. The germline V and J ends were trimmed by 7 bases and 2 bases, with 12 bases remaining between them. Germline-derived CDR1 and CDR2 are SNHLY and FYNNEI. The whole variable domain, remainder taken from reference TRBV2 and TRBJ2-7, is EPEVTQTPSHQVTQMGQEVILRCVPISNHLYFYWYRQILGQKVEFLVSFYNNEISEKSEIFDDQFSVERPDGSNFTLKIRSTKLEDSAMYFCASISGAPYEQYFGPGTRLTVT.

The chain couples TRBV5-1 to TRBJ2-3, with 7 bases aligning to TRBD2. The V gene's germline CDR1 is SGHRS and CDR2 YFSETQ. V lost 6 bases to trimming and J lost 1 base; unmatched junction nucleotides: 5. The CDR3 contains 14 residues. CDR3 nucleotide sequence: TGCGCCAGCAAACGTGGGGGGGGCACAGATACGCAGTATTTT. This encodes CASKRGGGTDTQYF.

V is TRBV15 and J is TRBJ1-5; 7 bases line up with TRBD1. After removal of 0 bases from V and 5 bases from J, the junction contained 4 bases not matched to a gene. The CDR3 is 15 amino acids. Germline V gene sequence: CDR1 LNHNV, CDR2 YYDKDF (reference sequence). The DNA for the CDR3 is TGTGCCACCAGCAGAGACCGGGACAGCTATCAGCCCCAGCATTTT. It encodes CATSRDRDSYQPQHF.

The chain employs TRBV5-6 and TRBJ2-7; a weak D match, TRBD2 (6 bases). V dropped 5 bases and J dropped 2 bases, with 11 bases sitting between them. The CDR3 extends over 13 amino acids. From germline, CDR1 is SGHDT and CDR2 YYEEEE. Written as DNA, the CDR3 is TGTGCCAGCAGGTTTGCGGGGACCTACGAGCAGTACTTC. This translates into CASRFAGTYEQYF.

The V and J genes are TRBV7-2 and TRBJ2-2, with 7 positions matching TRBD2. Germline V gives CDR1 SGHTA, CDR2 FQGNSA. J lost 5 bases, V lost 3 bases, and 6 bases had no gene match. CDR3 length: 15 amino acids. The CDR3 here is CASSFSGGYTGELFF. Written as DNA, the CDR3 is TGTGCCAGCAGCTTTTCCGGGGGGTATACCGGGGAGCTGTTTTTT.

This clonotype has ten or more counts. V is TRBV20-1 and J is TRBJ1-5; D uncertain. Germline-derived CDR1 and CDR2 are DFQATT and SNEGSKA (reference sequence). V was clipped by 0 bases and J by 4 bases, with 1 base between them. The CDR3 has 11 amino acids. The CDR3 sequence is CSARENQPQHF. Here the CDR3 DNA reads TGCAGTGCTAGAGAAAATCAGCCCCAGCATTTT.

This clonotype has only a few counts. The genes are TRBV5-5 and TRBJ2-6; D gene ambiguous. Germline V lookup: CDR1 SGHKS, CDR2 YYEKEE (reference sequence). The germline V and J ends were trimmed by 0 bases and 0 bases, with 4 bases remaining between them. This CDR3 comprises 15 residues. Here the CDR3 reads CASSLVSSGANVLTF. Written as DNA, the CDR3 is TGTGCCAGCAGCTTGGTTAGCTCTGGGGCCAACGTCCTGACTTTC.

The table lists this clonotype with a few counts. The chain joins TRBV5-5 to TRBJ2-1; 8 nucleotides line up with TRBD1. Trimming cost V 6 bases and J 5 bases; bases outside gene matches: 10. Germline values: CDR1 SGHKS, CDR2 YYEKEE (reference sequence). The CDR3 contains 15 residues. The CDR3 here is CASTSSGQVNNEQFF. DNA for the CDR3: TGTGCCAGCACCTCCTCGGGACAGGTCAACAATGAGCAGTTCTTC.

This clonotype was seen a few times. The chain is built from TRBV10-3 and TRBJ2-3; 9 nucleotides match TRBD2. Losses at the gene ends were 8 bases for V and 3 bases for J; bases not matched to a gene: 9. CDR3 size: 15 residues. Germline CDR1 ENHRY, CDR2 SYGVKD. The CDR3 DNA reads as TGTGCCATCTTTAACCCTAGCGGGAAAACAGATACGCAGTATTTT. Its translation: CAIFNPSGKTDTQYF.

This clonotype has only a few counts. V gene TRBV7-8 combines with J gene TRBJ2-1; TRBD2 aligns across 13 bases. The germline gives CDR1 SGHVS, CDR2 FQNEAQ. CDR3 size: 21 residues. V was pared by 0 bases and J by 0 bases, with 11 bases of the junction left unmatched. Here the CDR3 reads CASSLAWDRTSGRRSYNEQFF. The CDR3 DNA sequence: TGTGCCAGCAGCTTAGCGTGGGACAGGACTAGCGGGAGACGCTCCTACAATGAGCAGTTCTTC. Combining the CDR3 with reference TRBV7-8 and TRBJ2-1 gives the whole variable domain GAGVSQSPRYKVAKRGQDVALRCDPISGHVSLFWYQQALGQGPEFLTYFQNEAQLDKSGLPSDRFFAERPEGSVSTLKIQRTQQEDSAVYLCASSLAWDRTSGRRSYNEQFFGPGTRLTVL.

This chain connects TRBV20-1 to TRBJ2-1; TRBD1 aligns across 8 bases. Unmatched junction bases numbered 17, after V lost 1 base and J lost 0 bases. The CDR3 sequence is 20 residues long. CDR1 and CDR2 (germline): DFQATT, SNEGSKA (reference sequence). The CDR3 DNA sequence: TGCAGTGCTAGAGCTGTGGGCAGGGGGCGCCTGGGAAGCTCCTACAATGAGCAGTTCTTC. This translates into CSARAVGRGRLGSSYNEQFF.

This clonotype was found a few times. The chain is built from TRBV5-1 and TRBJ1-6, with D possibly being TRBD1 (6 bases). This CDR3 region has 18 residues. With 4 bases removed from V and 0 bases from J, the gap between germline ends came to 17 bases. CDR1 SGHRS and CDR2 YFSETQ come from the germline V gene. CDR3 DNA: TGCGCCAGCAGCCCTCGGACAGTGCAGAGCTCCTATAATTCACCCCTCCACTTT. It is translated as CASSPRTVQSSYNSPLHF. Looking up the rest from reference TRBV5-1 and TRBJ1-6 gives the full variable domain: KAGVTQTPRYLIKTRGQQVTLSCSPISGHRSVSWYQQTPGQGLQFLFEYFSETQRNKGNFPGRFSGRQFSNSRSEMNVSTLELGDSALYLCASSPRTVQSSYNSPLHFGNGTRLTVT.

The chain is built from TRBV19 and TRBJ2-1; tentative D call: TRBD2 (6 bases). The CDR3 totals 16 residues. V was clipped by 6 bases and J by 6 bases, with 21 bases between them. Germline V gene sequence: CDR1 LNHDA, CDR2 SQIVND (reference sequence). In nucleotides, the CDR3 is TGTGCCAGTAGCTTACCTCCGCGGGGACCAGGCAATGAGCAGTTCTTC. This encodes CASSLPPRGPGNEQFF.

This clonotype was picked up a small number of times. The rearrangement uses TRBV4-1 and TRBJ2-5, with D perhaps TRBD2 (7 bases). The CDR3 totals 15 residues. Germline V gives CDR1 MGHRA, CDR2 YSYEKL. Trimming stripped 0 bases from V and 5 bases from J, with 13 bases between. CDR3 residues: CASSQDGGARETQYF. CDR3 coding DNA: TGCGCCAGCAGCCAAGATGGGGGGGCGCGGGAGACCCAGTACTTC.

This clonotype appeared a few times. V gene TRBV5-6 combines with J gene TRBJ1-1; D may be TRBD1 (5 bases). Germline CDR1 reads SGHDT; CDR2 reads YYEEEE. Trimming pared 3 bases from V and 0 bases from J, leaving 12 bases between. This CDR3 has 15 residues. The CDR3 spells CASSSRGSLNTEAFF. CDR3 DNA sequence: TGTGCCAGCAGCTCCCGGGGGAGTCTGAACACTGAAGCTTTCTTT.